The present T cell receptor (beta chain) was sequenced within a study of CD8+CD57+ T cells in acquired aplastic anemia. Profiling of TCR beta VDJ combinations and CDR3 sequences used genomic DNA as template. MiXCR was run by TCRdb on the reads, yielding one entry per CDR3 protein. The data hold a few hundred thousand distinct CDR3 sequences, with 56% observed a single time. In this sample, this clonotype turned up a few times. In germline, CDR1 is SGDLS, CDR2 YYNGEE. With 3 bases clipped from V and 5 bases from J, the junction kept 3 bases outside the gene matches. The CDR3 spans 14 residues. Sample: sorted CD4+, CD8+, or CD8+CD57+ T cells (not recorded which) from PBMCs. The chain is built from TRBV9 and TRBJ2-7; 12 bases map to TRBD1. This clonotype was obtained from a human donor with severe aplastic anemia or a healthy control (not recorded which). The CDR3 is CASSAGTGGNEQYF. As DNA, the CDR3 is TGTGCCAGCAGCGCCGGGACAGGGGGCAACGAGCAGTACTTC.